Sequencing of this T cell receptor beta chain was carried out in a study of shared clonotypes between healthy human individuals. Whole-study findings and limits: The represented genetic and exposure-history diversity was limited by the small number of donors. Clonotypes which were not shared had lower generation probabilities than clonotypes that all four donors shared. Larger estimated richness was generally seen in naive subsets than in memory subsets.

Details on this clone: Its specificity is unknown.

The V and J ends lost 3 bases and 1 base, in that order; junction bases with no gene match: 4. The CDR3 contains 16 residues. Germline values: CDR1 LGHNA, CDR2 YNFKEQ. For every subset, genomic DNA was evenly distributed across several immunoSEQ plates. Repertoires were generated with immunoSEQ multiplex PCR, while TCRdb's copy carries only in-frame clones and drops some. The sample comprises more than 900,000 clones, around 78% of which are singletons, and more than 0.55% rests with the top ten. The TCR comes from a man between 18 and 29 years old in good health. Some clones in this sample may be carry-over from other donors' samples. The V and J genes are TRBV4-2 and TRBJ2-3, with 10 positions matching TRBD2. Sequencing was carried out using memory CD4+ T cells from PBMCs. The subset here: CD45RA-negative fraction. In DNA form, the CDR3 reads TGTGCCAGCAGCCACAACCTAGCGGGGGGCACAGATACGCAGTATTTT. The encoded protein is CASSHNLAGGTDTQYF.